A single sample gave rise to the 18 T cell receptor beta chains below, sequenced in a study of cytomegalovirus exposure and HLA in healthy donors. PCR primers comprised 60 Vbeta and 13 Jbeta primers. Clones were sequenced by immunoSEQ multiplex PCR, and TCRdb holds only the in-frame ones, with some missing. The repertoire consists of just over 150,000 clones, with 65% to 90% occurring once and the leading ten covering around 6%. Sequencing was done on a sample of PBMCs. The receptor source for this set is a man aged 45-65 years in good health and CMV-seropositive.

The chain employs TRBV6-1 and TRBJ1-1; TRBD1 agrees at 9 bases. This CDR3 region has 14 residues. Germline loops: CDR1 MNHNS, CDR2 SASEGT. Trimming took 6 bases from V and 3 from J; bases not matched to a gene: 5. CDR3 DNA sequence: TGTGCCAGCAGGGAGACAGGGGGAGACACTGAAGCTTTCTTT. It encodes CASRETGGDTEAFF.

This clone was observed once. Here the CDR3 DNA reads TGTGCCAGCAGCGTAGAAGGGGGTTACTCCTACAATGAGCAGTTCTTC. Amino acid sequence: CASSVEGGYSYNEQFF. The V and J genes are TRBV9 and TRBJ2-1; D is perhaps TRBD1 (6 bases). Germline V gives CDR1 SGDLS, CDR2 YYNGEE. Trimming pared 0 bases from V and 0 bases from J, leaving 10 bases between. The CDR3 is made up of 16 amino acids. The variable domain in full, completed from reference TRBV9 and TRBJ2-1, reads DSGVTQTPKHLITATGQRVTLRCSPRSGDLSVYWYQQSLDQGLQFLIQYYNGEERAKGNILERFSAQQFPDLHSELNLSSLELGDSALYFCASSVEGGYSYNEQFFGPGTRLTVL.

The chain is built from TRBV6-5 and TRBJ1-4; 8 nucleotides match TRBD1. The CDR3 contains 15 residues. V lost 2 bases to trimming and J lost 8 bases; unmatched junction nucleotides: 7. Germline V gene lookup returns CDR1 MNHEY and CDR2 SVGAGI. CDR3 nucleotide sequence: TGTGCCAGCAGTTACACGACAGGGGTTGGCGAAAAACTGTTTTTT. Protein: CASSYTTGVGEKLFF.

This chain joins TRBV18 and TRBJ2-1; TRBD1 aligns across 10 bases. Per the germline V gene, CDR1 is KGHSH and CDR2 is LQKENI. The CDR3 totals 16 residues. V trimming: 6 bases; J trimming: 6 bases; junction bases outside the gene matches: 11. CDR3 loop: CASSLTGTGVVNEQFF. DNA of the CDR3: TGTGCCAGCTCCCTTACCGGGACAGGGGTGGTCAATGAGCAGTTCTTC. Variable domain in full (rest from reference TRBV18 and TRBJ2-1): NAGVMQNPRHLVRRRGQEARLRCSPMKGHSHVYWYRQLPEEGLKFMVYLQKENIIDESGMPKERFSAEFPKEGPSILRIQQVVRGDSAAYFCASSLTGTGVVNEQFFGPGTRLTVL.

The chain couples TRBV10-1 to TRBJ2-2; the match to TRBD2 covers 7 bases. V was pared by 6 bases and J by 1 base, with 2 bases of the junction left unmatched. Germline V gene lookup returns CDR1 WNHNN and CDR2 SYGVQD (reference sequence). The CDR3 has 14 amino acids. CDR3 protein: CASSRGGNTGELFF. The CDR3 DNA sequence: TGCGCCAGCAGCCGCGGGGGGAACACCGGGGAGCTGTTTTTT.

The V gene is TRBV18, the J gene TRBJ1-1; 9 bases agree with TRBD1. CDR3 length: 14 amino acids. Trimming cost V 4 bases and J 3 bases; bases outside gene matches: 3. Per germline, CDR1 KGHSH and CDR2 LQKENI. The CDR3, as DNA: TGTGCCAGCTCACGGAGGACAGGGGACACTGAAGCTTTCTTT. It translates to CASSRRTGDTEAFF.

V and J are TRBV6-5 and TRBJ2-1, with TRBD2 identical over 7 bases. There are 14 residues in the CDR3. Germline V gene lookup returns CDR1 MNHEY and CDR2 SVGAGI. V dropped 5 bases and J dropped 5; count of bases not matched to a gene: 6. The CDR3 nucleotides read TGTGCCAGCAGTCTGCGGGAGAGTAACAATGAGCAGTTCTTC. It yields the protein CASSLRESNNEQFF.

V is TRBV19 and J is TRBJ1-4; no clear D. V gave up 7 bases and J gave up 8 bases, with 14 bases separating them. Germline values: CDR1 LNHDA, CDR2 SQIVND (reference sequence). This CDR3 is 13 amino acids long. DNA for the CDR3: TGTGCCAGTATGCGGGGATGGGGAGAAAAACTGTTTTTT. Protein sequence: CASMRGWGEKLFF.

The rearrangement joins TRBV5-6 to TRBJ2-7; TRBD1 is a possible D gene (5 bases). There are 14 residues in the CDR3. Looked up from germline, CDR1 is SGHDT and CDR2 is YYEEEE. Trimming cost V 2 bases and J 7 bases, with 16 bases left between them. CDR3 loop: CASSLVGLQVEQYV. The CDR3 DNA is TGTGCCAGCAGCTTAGTGGGGCTACAAGTGGAGCAGTACGTC.

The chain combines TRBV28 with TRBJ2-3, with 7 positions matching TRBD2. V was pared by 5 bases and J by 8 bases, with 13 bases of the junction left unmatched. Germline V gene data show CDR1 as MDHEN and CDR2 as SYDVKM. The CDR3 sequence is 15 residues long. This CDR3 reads CASSARGRAQGTQYF. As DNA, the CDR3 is TGTGCCAGCAGTGCTCGGGGGAGGGCTCAGGGTACGCAGTATTTT.

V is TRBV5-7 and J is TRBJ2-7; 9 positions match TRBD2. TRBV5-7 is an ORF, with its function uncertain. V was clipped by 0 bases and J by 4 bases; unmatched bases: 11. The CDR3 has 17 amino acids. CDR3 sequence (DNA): TGTGCCAGCAGCTTGGTCCGGTGCGGGAGGGACGGGTACGAGCAGTACGTC. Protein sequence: CASSLVRCGRDGYEQYV.

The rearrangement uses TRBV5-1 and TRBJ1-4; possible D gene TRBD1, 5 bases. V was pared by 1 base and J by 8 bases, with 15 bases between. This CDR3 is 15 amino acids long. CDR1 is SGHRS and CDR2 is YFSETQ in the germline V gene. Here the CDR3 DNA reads TGCGCCAGCAGCTTGCAGGGTAGTTTTAAGGAAAAACTGTTTTTT. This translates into CASSLQGSFKEKLFF.

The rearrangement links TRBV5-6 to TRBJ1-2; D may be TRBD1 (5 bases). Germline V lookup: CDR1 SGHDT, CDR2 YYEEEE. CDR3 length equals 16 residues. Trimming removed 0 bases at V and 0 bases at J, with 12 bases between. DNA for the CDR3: TGTGCCAGCAGCTTGGTAGGGGCAGGCCCTAACTATGGCTACACCTTC. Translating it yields CASSLVGAGPNYGYTF.

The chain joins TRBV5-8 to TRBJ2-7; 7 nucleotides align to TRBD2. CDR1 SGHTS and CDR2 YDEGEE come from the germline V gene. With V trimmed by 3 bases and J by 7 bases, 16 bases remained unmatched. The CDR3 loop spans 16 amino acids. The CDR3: CASSSALAGPVGEQYF. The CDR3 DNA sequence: TGTGCCAGCAGCTCAGCCTTAGCGGGCCCCGTGGGGGAGCAGTACTTC.

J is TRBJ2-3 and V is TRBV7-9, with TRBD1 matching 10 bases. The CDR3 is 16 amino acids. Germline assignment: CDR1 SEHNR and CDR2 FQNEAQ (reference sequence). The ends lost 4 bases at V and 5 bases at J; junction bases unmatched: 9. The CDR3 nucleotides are TGTGCCAGCAGCTACCGTCCGGGACAGGGGATAGATACGCAGTATTTT. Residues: CASSYRPGQGIDTQYF.

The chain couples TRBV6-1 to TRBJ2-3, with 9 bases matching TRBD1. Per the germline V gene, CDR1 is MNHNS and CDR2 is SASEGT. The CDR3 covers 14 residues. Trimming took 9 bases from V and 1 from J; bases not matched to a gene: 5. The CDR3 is CASLRQGGTDTQYF. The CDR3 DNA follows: TGTGCCAGTCTAAGACAGGGGGGCACAGATACGCAGTATTTT.

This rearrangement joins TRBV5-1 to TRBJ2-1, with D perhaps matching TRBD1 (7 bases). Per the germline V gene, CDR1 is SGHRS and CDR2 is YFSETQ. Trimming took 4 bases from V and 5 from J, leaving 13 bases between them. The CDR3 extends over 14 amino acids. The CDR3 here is CASSPRDSHNEQFF. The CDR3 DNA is TGCGCCAGCAGCCCGCGGGACAGTCACAATGAGCAGTTCTTC.

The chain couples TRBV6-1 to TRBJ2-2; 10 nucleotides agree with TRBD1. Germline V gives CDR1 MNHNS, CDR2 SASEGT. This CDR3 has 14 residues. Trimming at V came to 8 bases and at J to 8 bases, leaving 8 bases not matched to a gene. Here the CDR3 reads CASGGQGKTGELFF. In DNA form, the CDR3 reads TGTGCCAGCGGGGGACAGGGGAAGACGGGGGAGCTGTTTTTT.